What follows are 7 T cell receptor beta chains derived from one specimen sequenced in a study of OX40 agonist ivuxolimab in advanced cancers. Generated by immunoSEQ multiplex PCR, the TCRdb table keeps only in-frame clones and is missing some. The data contain over 45,000 clones, approximately 82% of them singletons. Sequences were derived from CD4+ or CD8+ T cells sorted from blood, sampled in a trial of the OX40 agonist ivuxolimab. These receptors all stem from an adult with an advanced solid tumor such as melanoma, head and neck, liver or kidney cancer.

The J gene is TRBJ1-5, the V gene TRBV30, with D possibly being TRBD1 (6 bases). The V gene's germline CDR1 is GTSNPN and CDR2 SVGIG (reference sequence). The CDR3 length is 16 residues. With 0 bases removed from V and 1 base from J, the gap between germline ends came to 13 bases. CDR3 DNA: TGTGCCTGGAGTGTACCAGGGGTTGGAAGCAATCAGCCCCAGCATTTT. This sequence encodes CAWSVPGVGSNQPQHF.

This clone is a singleton in its sample. V is TRBV5-6 and J is TRBJ1-4; D is uncertain. The V gene's germline CDR1 is SGHDT and CDR2 YYEEEE. Trimming took off 5 bases at V and 5 bases at J, with 16 bases between the two ends. The CDR3 is 15 residues long. Here the CDR3 reads CASSPARGPNEKLFF. The CDR3 DNA reads TGTGCCAGCAGTCCCGCTCGGGGTCCAAATGAAAAACTGTTTTTT.

This clone occurred once. The chain uses TRBV27 and TRBJ2-3, with D perhaps TRBD2 (6 bases). CDR1 and CDR2 from the germline V gene are MNHEY and SMNVEV (reference sequence). The ends were cut back, 1 base at V and 5 bases at J, with 10 bases in the middle. The CDR3 has 14 amino acids. CDR3 residues: CASSLYSGEDTQYF. CDR3 DNA sequence: TGTGCCAGCAGTTTATACTCGGGGGAAGATACGCAGTATTTT.

The rearrangement uses TRBV6-6 and TRBJ2-7; 8 bases are shared with TRBD1. Germline loops: CDR1 MNHNY, CDR2 SVGAGI (reference sequence). The V and J ends lost 6 bases and 6 bases, in that order; junction bases with no gene match: 7. CDR3 length: 13 amino acids. The CDR3 loop is CASSPKTGGEQYF. The CDR3 nucleotides are TGTGCCAGCAGCCCTAAAACAGGGGGCGAGCAGTACTTC.

The V gene is TRBV10-3, the J gene TRBJ1-1; no clear D gene. CDR3 size: 15 residues. Germline assignment: CDR1 ENHRY and CDR2 SYGVKD. Trimming removed 0 bases from V and 1 base from J, with 9 bases in between. Written as DNA, the CDR3 is TGTGCCATCAGTGAGTCAGCAGACTGGAACACTGAAGCTTTCTTT. Its protein is CAISESADWNTEAFF.

The V gene is TRBV10-1, the J gene TRBJ2-7; 8 nucleotides agree with TRBD1. The trim removed 5 bases at V and 3 bases at J, leaving 6 bases unmatched. Germline CDR1 reads WNHNN; CDR2 reads SYGVQD (reference sequence). CDR3 size: 14 residues. CDR3 residues: CASSSGTGIYEQYF. The CDR3 DNA reads TGCGCCAGCAGTTCCGGGACAGGTATCTACGAGCAGTACTTC.

The chain has TRBV4-2 and TRBJ2-6; either TRBD1 or TRBD2 may supply D (5 bases each). V was pared by 4 bases and J by 4 bases, with 14 bases between. This CDR3 comprises 16 residues. Germline V lookup: CDR1 LGHNA, CDR2 YNFKEQ. The CDR3 reads CASSLGTASGANVLTF. The CDR3 DNA reads as TGTGCCAGCAGCCTCGGGACGGCATCCGGGGCCAACGTCCTGACTTTC.